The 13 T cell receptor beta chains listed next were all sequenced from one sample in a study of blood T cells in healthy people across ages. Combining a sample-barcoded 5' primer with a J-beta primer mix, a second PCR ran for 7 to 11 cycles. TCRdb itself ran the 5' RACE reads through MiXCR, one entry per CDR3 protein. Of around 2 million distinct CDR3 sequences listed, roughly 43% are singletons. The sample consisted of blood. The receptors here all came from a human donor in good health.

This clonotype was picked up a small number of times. CDR3 nucleotides: TGTGCCATACAGGGTGGCAATCAGCCCCAGCATTTT. The encoded protein is CAIQGGNQPQHF. The genes are TRBV10-3 and TRBJ1-5, with D tentatively TRBD1 (6 bases). V was trimmed by 9 bases and J by 2 bases, leaving 8 bases between them. The germline CDR1 and CDR2 sequences are ENHRY and SYGVKD. The CDR3 has 12 amino acids.

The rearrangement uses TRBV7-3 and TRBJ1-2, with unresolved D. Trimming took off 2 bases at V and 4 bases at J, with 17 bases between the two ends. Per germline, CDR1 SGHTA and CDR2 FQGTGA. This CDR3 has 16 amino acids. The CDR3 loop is CASSLAMSGRGYGYTF. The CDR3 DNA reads TGTGCCAGCAGCTTAGCTATGAGCGGCCGGGGCTATGGCTACACCTTC.

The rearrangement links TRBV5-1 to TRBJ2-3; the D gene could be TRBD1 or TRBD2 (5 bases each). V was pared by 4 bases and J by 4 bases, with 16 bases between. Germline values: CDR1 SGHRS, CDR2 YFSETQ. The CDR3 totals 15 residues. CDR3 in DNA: TGCGCCAGCAGCAGGGGACGCGAAGGGGCAGATACGCAGTATTTT. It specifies CASSRGREGADTQYF.

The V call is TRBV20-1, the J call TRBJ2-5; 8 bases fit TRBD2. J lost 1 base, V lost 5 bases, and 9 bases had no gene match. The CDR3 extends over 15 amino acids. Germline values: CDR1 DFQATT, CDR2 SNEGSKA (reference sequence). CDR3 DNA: TGCAGTGCTGGATTCCCTACTAGCGGCCAAGAGACCCAGTACTTC. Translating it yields CSAGFPTSGQETQYF.

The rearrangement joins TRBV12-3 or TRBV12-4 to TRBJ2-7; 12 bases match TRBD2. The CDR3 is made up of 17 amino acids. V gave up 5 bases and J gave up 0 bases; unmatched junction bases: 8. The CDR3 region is CASSPTSGGPHSYEQYF. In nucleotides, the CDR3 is TGTGCCAGCAGTCCGACTAGCGGGGGACCCCACTCCTACGAGCAGTACTTC.

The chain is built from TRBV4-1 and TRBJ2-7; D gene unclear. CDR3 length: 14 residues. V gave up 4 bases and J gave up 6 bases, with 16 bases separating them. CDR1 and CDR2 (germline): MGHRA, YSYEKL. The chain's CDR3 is CASSPLSELSEQYF. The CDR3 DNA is TGCGCCAGCAGCCCGCTCTCGGAGCTATCCGAGCAGTACTTC.

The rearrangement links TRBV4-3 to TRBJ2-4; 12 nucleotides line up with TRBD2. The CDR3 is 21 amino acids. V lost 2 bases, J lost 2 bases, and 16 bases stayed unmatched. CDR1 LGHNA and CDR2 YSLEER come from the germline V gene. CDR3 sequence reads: CASSQSVLIGLAGITKNIQYF. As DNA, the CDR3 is TGCGCCAGCAGCCAATCCGTCCTTATTGGACTAGCGGGGATAACCAAAAACATTCAGTACTTC.

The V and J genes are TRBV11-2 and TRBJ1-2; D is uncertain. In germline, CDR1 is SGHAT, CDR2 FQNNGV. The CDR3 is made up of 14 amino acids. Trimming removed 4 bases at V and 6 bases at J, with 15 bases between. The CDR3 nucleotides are TGTGCCAGCAGCTCTCTTTTGGCAGACCATGGCTACACCTTC. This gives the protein CASSSLLADHGYTF.

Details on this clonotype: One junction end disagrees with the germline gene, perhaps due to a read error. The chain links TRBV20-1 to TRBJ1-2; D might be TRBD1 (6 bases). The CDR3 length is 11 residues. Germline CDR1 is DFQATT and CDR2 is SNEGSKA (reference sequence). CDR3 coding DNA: TGCAGTGCTTGGGTTTTGGGACATCAGCCCTTC. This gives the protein CSAWVLGHQPF.

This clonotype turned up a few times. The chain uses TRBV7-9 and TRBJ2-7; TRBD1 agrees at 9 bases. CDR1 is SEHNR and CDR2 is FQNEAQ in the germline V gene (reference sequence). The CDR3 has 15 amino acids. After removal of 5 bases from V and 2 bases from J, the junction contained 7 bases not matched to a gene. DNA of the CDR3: TGTGCCAGCAGCGCGGGGACAGGGACTACCTACGAGCAGTACTTC. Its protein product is CASSAGTGTTYEQYF.

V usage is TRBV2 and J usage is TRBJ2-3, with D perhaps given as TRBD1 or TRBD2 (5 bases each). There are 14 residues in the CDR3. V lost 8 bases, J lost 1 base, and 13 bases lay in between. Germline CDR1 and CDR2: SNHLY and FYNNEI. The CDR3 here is CASGIPGRTDTQYF. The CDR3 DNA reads TGTGCCAGCGGCATACCGGGGCGCACAGATACGCAGTATTTT.

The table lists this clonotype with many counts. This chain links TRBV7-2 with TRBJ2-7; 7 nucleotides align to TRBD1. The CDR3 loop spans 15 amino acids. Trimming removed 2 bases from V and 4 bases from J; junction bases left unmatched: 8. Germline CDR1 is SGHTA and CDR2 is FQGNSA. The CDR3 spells CASSLSTGQRYEQYF. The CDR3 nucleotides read TGTGCCAGCAGCTTATCGACGGGACAGAGATACGAGCAGTACTTC.

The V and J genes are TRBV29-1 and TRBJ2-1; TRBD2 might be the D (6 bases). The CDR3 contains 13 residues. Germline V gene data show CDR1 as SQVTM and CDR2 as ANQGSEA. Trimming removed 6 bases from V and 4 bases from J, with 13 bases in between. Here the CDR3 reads CSVNQAGYNEQFF. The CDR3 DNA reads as TGCAGCGTCAACCAGGCGGGATACAATGAGCAGTTCTTC.